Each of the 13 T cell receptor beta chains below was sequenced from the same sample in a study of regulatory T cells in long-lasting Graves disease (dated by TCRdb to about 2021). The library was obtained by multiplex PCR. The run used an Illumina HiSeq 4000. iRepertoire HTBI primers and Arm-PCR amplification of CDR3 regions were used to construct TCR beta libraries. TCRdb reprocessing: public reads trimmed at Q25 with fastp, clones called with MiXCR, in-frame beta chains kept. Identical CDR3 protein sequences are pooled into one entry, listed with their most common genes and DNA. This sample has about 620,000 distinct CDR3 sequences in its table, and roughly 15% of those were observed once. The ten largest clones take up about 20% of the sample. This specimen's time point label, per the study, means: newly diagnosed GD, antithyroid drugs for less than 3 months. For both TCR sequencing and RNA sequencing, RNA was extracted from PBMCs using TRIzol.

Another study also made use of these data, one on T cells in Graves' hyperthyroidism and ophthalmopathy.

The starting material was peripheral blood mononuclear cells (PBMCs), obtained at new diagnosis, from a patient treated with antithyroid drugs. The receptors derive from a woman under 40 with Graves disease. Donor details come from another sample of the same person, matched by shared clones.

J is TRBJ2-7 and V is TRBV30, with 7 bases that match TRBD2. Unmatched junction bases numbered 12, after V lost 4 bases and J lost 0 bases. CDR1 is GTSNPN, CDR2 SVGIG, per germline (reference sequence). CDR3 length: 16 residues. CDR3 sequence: CAWTRGGSGNSYEQYF. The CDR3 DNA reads TGTGCCTGGACCCGGGGCGGGAGTGGTAACTCCTACGAGCAGTACTTC.

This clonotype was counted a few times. The CDR3 sequence is CASSPPRGGNTEAFF. In DNA, the CDR3 is TGTGCCAGCTCACCCCCCCGCGGCGGTAACACTGAAGCTTTCTTT. This chain joins TRBV18 and TRBJ1-1; D gene unclear. Trimming shortened V by 3 bases and J by 2 bases, and 13 bases separated the two germline ends. This CDR3 has 15 amino acids. The V gene's germline CDR1 is KGHSH and CDR2 LQKENI.

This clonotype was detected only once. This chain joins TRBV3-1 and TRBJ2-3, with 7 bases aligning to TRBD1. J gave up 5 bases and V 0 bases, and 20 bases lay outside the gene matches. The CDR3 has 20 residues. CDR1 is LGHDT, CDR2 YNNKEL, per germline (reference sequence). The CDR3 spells CASSQDGRLDRFYWRDTQYF. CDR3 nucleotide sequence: TGTGCCAGCAGCCAAGATGGTAGGCTGGACAGGTTCTATTGGAGAGATACGCAGTATTTT.

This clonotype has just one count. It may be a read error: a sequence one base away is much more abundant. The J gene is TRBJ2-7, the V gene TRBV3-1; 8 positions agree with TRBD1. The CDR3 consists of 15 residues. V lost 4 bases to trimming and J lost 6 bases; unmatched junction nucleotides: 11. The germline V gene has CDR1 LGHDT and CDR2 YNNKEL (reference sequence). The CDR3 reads CASSPGGPKPCEQYF. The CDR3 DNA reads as TGTGCCAGCAGCCCAGGGGGCCCTAAACCCTGCGAGCAGTACTTC.

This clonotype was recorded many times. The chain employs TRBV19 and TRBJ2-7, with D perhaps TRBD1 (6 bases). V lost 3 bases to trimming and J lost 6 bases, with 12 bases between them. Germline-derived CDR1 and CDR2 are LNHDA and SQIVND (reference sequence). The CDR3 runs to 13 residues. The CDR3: CASSIHREFEQYF. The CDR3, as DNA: TGTGCCAGTAGTATTCACAGGGAGTTCGAGCAGTACTTC.

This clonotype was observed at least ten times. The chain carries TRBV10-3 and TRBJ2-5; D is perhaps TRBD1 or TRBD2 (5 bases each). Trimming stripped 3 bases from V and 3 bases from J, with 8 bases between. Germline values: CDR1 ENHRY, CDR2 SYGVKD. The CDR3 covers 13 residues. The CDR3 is CAISDGAKETQYF. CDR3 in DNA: TGTGCCATCAGTGACGGGGCGAAAGAGACCCAGTACTTC.

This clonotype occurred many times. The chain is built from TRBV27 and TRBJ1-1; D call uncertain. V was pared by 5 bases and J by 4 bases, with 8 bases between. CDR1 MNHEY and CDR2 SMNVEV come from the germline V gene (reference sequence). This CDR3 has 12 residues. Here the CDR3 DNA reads TGTGCCAGCAGTGCCGGACTCACTGAAGCTTTCTTT. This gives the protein CASSAGLTEAFF.

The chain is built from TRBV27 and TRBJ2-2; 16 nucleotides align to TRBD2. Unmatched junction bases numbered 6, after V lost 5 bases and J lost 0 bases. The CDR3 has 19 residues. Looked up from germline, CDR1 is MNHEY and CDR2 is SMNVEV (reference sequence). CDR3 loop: CASSGTSGRALANTGELFF. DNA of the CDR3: TGTGCCAGCAGTGGGACTAGCGGGAGGGCCTTGGCGAACACCGGGGAGCTGTTTTTT.

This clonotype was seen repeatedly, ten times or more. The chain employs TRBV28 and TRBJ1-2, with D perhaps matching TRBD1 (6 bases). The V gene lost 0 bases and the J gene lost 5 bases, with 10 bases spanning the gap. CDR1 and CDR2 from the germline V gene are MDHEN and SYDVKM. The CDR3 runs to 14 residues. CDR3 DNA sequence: TGTGCCAGCAGTTTATGGGGGACACCTTATGGCTACACCTTC. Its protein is CASSLWGTPYGYTF.

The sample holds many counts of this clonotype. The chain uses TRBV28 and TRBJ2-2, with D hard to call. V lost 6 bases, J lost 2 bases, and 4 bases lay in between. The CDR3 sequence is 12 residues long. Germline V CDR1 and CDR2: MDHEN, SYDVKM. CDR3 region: CASRFNTGELFF. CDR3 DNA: TGTGCCAGCAGATTTAACACCGGGGAGCTGTTTTTT.

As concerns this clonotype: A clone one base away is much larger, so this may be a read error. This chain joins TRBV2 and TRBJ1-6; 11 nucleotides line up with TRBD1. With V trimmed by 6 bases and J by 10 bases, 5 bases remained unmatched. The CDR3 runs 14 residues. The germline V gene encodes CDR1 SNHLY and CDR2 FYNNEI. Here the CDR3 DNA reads TGTGCCAGCAGGGGACAGGGGGTACGATCACCCCTCCACTTT. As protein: CASRGQGVRSPLHF.

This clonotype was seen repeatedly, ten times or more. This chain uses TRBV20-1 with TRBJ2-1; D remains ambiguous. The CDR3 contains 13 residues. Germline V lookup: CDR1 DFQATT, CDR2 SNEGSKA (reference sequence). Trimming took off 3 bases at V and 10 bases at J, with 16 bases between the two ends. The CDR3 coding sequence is TGCAGTGCTAGGTGGCCCGGCAGGCTGGAGCAGTTCTTC. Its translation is CSARWPGRLEQFF.

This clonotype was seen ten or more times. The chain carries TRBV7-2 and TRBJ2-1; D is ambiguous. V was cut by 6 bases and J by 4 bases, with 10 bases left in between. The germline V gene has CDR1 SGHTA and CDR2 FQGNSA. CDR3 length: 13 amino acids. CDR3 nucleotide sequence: TGTGCCAGCAGTCAAGGAATATACAATGAGCAGTTCTTC. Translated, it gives CASSQGIYNEQFF.